A single sample is the source of the 26 T cell receptor beta chains below, sequenced in a study of T-cell memory formation after mild COVID-19. From the 5' RACE reads, TCRdb called clonotypes with MiXCR, one entry per CDR3 protein. This table holds 350,000 to 450,000 distinct CDR3 sequences, around 28% found once. The sample comprised PBMCs or a T cell subset sorted from them (not recorded which). These receptors all come from an adult woman who had mild COVID-19 (a few samples of this study predate the infection). Cell type and time point are not known.

This clonotype was counted a few times. The CDR3 reads CASSDTWPYEQYF. CDR3 bases: TGTGCCAGCAGTGACACCTGGCCCTACGAGCAGTACTTC. This chain uses TRBV6-5 with TRBJ2-7; no clear D. Germline assignment: CDR1 MNHEY and CDR2 SVGAGI. CDR3 length equals 13 residues. Trimming cost V 5 bases and J 2 bases, with 10 bases left between them.

This clonotype was found many times. This chain connects TRBV12-3 or TRBV12-4 to TRBJ2-5; TRBD2 aligns across 9 bases. With V trimmed by 0 bases and J by 4 bases, 3 bases remained unmatched. The CDR3 runs to 15 residues. As DNA, the CDR3 is TGTGCCAGCAGTTTAGCGCAAGCGGGGGGAGAGACCCAGTACTTC. This gives the protein CASSLAQAGGETQYF.

The V gene is TRBV24-1, the J gene TRBJ1-1; D is unclear. Germline CDR1 KGHDR, CDR2 SFDVKD. The length of the CDR3 is 13 residues. V was clipped by 8 bases and J by 5 bases, with 14 bases between them. CDR3 coding DNA: TGTGCCACCAAGTCGCAGACCTGGACTGAAGCTTTCTTT. It yields the protein CATKSQTWTEAFF.

This clonotype was recorded only once. A much larger clone is a single base away; this may be a read error. This chain uses TRBV30 with TRBJ2-5; D might be TRBD2 (5 bases). The germline V gene encodes CDR1 GTSNPN and CDR2 SVGIG (reference sequence). The CDR3 runs to 13 residues. V gave up 3 bases and J gave up 3 bases, with 11 bases separating them. The DNA for the CDR3 is TGTGCCTGGAGGCCCTGGGAGAAAGAGACCCAGTACTTC. Amino acid sequence: CAWRPWEKETQYF.

The rearrangement uses TRBV20-1 and TRBJ1-3, with D hard to call. The CDR3 is 14 residues long. The germline V gene has CDR1 DFQATT and CDR2 SNEGSKA (reference sequence). V gave up 5 bases and J gave up 0 bases, with 11 bases separating them. CDR3 sequence reads: CSAFDLASGNTIYF. CDR3 sequence (DNA): TGCAGTGCTTTCGACCTCGCCTCTGGAAACACCATATATTTT.

The genes are TRBV7-9 and TRBJ2-1; TRBD2 matches 8 bases. V lost 7 bases and J lost 7; bases outside the gene matches: 12. The V gene's germline CDR1 is SEHNR and CDR2 FQNEAQ (reference sequence). The CDR3 totals 15 residues. The CDR3 bases are TGTGCCAGCACCCCGTCACTAGCGGAACTTAATGAGCAGTTCTTC. It is translated as CASTPSLAELNEQFF. Drawing the rest from reference TRBV7-9 and TRBJ2-1, the complete variable domain is DTGVSQNPRHKITKRGQNVTFRCDPISEHNRLYWYRQTLGQGPEFLTYFQNEAQLEKSRLLSDRFSAERPKGSFSTLEIQRTEQGDSAMYLCASTPSLAELNEQFFGPGTRLTVL.

This clonotype was recorded once. This rearrangement joins TRBV4-3 to TRBJ2-2, with TRBD2 matching 10 bases. Germline V gives CDR1 LGHNA, CDR2 YSLEER. This CDR3 contains 18 residues. The J segment lost 7 bases and the V segment lost 3 bases, leaving 14 bases of the junction unmatched. CDR3 residues: CASSQYPSGSGVVGELFF. The CDR3 DNA reads as TGCGCCAGCAGCCAGTACCCTAGCGGGAGCGGGGTAGTCGGGGAGCTGTTTTTT.

J is TRBJ2-2 and V is TRBV5-1; TRBD2 agrees at 7 bases. J gave up 5 bases and V 1 base, and 11 bases lay outside the gene matches. Germline V gene sequence: CDR1 SGHRS, CDR2 YFSETQ. The CDR3 loop spans 17 amino acids. CDR3 region: CASSLNAGVPSTGELFF. Written as DNA, the CDR3 is TGCGCCAGCAGCTTGAACGCGGGGGTCCCGTCTACCGGGGAGCTGTTTTTT.

CDR3 nucleotides: TGTGCCAGCAGCTTAGCGGTCAGCCCATCCTACAATGAGCAGTTCTTC. Its translation: CASSLAVSPSYNEQFF. This sequence joins TRBV7-2 and TRBJ2-1; the D is unclear. The V gene's germline CDR1 is SGHTA and CDR2 FQGNSA. V was shortened by 0 bases and J by 1 base, with 10 bases between the two germline ends. The CDR3 spans 16 residues. The full variable domain, with the rest looked up from reference TRBV7-2 and TRBJ2-1, is GAGVSQSPSNKVTEKGKDVELRCDPISGHTALYWYRQSLGQGLEFLIYFQGNSAPDKSGLPSDRFSAERTGGSVSTLTIQRTQQEDSAVYLCASSLAVSPSYNEQFFGPGTRLTVL.

V gene TRBV5-1 combines with J gene TRBJ2-7, with 9 bases lining up with TRBD2. V lost 4 bases to trimming and J lost 3 bases; unmatched junction nucleotides: 11. This CDR3 spans 16 amino acids. Germline lookup yields CDR1 SGHRS and CDR2 YFSETQ. The CDR3 DNA sequence: TGCGCCAGCAGCCTGCCGCGGGGGGGCTGGGACTACGAGCAGTACTTC. Translated: CASSLPRGGWDYEQYF.

The V gene is TRBV27, the J gene TRBJ1-2; TRBD1 aligns across 8 bases. The CDR3 contains 15 residues. The V gene end was trimmed by 4 bases and the J gene end by 5 bases; junction bases not matched to a gene: 9. Germline V gene lookup returns CDR1 MNHEY and CDR2 SMNVEV (reference sequence). CDR3 nucleotides: TGTGCCAGCAGTTATACCGGGACAGGACCATATGGCTACACCTTC. This codes for CASSYTGTGPYGYTF.

The sample holds a few counts of this clonotype. This chain joins TRBV30 and TRBJ2-2; 8 positions agree with TRBD1. The CDR3 sequence is 15 residues long. Germline V gene sequence: CDR1 GTSNPN, CDR2 SVGIG (reference sequence). V trimming: 3 bases; J trimming: 5 bases; junction bases outside the gene matches: 8. The CDR3 loop is CAWRPGQGWTGELFF. CDR3 nucleotides: TGTGCCTGGAGACCTGGACAGGGATGGACCGGGGAGCTGTTTTTT.

This chain uses TRBV4-2 with TRBJ2-7; D tentatively fits TRBD1 or TRBD2 (5 bases each). The V end was cut by 1 base, the J end by 5 bases, with 15 bases between. Germline CDR1 LGHNA, CDR2 YNFKEQ. This CDR3 comprises 15 residues. CDR3 in amino acids: CASSQGQGAADEQYF. CDR3 in DNA: TGTGCCAGCAGCCAAGGCCAGGGAGCTGCCGACGAGCAGTACTTC.

V usage is TRBV15 and J usage is TRBJ2-1, with 9 bases that match TRBD2. Germline V gene sequence: CDR1 LNHNV, CDR2 YYDKDF (reference sequence). V gave up 0 bases and J gave up 2 bases; unmatched junction bases: 5. This CDR3 contains 17 residues. CDR3 sequence: CATSRDGPSGTYNEQFF. The CDR3 DNA sequence: TGTGCCACCAGCAGAGATGGTCCTAGCGGGACCTACAATGAGCAGTTCTTC.

The rearrangement uses TRBV29-1 and TRBJ1-4; 8 bases agree with TRBD1. After removal of 4 bases from V and 7 bases from J, the junction contained 14 bases not matched to a gene. The V gene's germline CDR1 is SQVTM and CDR2 ANQGSEA. The CDR3 has 16 amino acids. The CDR3 protein is CSVVDRGGSSGEKLFF. CDR3 nucleotide sequence: TGCAGCGTTGTTGACAGGGGAGGCTCAAGTGGTGAAAAACTGTTTTTT.

The V and J genes are TRBV12-3 or TRBV12-4 and TRBJ2-7; D remains unclear. This CDR3 is 14 amino acids long. V was shortened by 3 bases and J by 1 base, with 10 bases between the two germline ends. In nucleotides, the CDR3 is TGTGCCAGCAGTTTTCGAGTCCTTTCCTACGAGCAGTACTTC. Translation: CASSFRVLSYEQYF.

This clonotype was seen a handful of times. V and J are TRBV6-6 and TRBJ2-3; TRBD1 matches at 8 bases. Trimming removed 5 bases from V and 1 base from J; junction bases left unmatched: 8. The CDR3 extends over 16 amino acids. CDR1 and CDR2 from the germline V gene are MNHNY and SVGAGI (reference sequence). The CDR3 DNA sequence: TGTGCCAGCAGTCGCAGGGGGCTGGATGGCACAGATACGCAGTATTTT. It codes for CASSRRGLDGTDTQYF.

This clonotype showed up just a few times. The rearrangement links TRBV4-2 to TRBJ2-6, with D maybe TRBD2 (6 bases). Trimming stripped 1 base from V and 3 bases from J, with 10 bases between. This CDR3 region has 16 residues. The germline CDR1 and CDR2 sequences are LGHNA and YNFKEQ. CDR3 bases: TGTGCCAGCAGCCAAGGGTCGGGGGTTGGGGCCAACGTCCTGACTTTC. It encodes CASSQGSGVGANVLTF.

Only a few counts were recorded for this clonotype. This chain links TRBV12-3 or TRBV12-4 with TRBJ2-7, with TRBD2 matching 9 bases. The V gene end was trimmed by 6 bases and the J gene end by 7 bases; junction bases not matched to a gene: 10. The CDR3 has 14 amino acids. CDR3 nucleotides: TGTGCCAGCAGCTCTAGCGGGATTAGGAGGGAGCAGTACTTC. This gives the protein CASSSSGIRREQYF.

A few counts support this clonotype. CDR3 sequence: CASSPWEGGSYEQYF. CDR3 nucleotide sequence: TGTGCCAGCAGCCCCTGGGAGGGGGGGAGCTACGAGCAGTACTTC. This rearrangement joins TRBV7-8 to TRBJ2-7; tentatively, D is TRBD2 (7 bases). CDR1 SGHVS and CDR2 FQNEAQ come from the germline V gene. This CDR3 has 15 residues. Trimming stripped 5 bases from V and 3 bases from J, with 17 bases between. Combining the CDR3 with reference TRBV7-8 and TRBJ2-7 gives the whole variable domain GAGVSQSPRYKVAKRGQDVALRCDPISGHVSLFWYQQALGQGPEFLTYFQNEAQLDKSGLPSDRFFAERPEGSVSTLKIQRTQQEDSAVYLCASSPWEGGSYEQYFGPGTRLTVT.

The chain is built from TRBV6-6 and TRBJ2-3, with 7 bases lining up with TRBD1. The CDR3 is 14 residues long. V gave up 5 bases and J gave up 5 bases; unmatched junction bases: 7. CDR1 and CDR2 from the germline V gene are MNHNY and SVGAGI (reference sequence). The CDR3 nucleotides read TGTGCCAGCAGTGCCGGGACAGTTAAAGATACGCAGTATTTT. Its protein is CASSAGTVKDTQYF.

The rearrangement joins TRBV20-1 to TRBJ2-1; D call uncertain. CDR1 and CDR2 (germline): DFQATT, SNEGSKA (reference sequence). Trimming took off 0 bases at V and 10 bases at J, with 13 bases between the two ends. This CDR3 is built from 13 residues. CDR3 in DNA: TGCAGTGCTAGAGATTGGAGAGGCTGGGAGCAGTTCTTC. Translation gives CSARDWRGWEQFF.

The V and J genes are TRBV4-1 and TRBJ1-5, with TRBD1 as a possible D gene (6 bases). V was cut by 5 bases and J by 0 bases, with 8 bases left in between. This CDR3 comprises 14 residues. CDR1 is MGHRA, CDR2 YSYEKL, per germline. CDR3 nucleotides: TGCGCCAGCAGCTCGGACAGTAGCAATCAGCCCCAGCATTTT. Translating gives CASSSDSSNQPQHF.

The rearrangement joins TRBV7-9 to TRBJ1-2; D gene ambiguous. Germline V gene lookup returns CDR1 SEHNR and CDR2 FQNEAQ (reference sequence). The CDR3 is 11 amino acids. V was cut by 5 bases and J by 8 bases, with 9 bases left in between. The DNA of the CDR3 is TGTGCCAGCAGCCCCGGGAACGGCTACACCTTC. Translated, it gives CASSPGNGYTF.

V and J are TRBV12-3 or TRBV12-4 and TRBJ2-1, with TRBD2 identical over 13 bases. The CDR3 totals 18 residues. V shed 6 bases and J 8 bases; nucleotides not matched to a gene: 16. CDR3 nucleotide sequence: TGTGCCAGCAGCCCAAATCCCCTACTAGCGGGAGGGCCGTATGAGCAGTTCTTC. The encoded protein is CASSPNPLLAGGPYEQFF.

V and J are TRBV12-3 or TRBV12-4 and TRBJ1-1, with D possibly matching TRBD1 (6 bases). The CDR3 extends over 14 amino acids. V lost 6 bases to trimming and J lost 5 bases, with 16 bases between them. CDR3 region: CASSLTGRRTEAFF. The DNA for the CDR3 is TGTGCCAGCAGCCTTACAGGGAGGAGGACTGAAGCTTTCTTT.